These 27 T cell receptor beta chains were all obtained from the same sample, sequenced in a study of shared clonotypes between healthy human individuals. TCRdb keeps only in-frame clones here, not all; method: immunoSEQ multiplex PCR. This table has some 630,000 clones, around 96% appearing once. Naive CD8 cells were CD45RO-negative, positively selected for CCR7, excluding terminally differentiated effector memory CD45RA+ cells. The specimen was naive CD8+ T cells sorted from blood. The receptors were sampled from a woman aged 25 to 45 in good health.

The chain links TRBV5-4 to TRBJ2-1; 10 bases match TRBD2. Trimming cost V 7 bases and J 5 bases; bases outside gene matches: 9. CDR3 length equals 15 residues. Germline CDR1 SGHNT, CDR2 YYREEE (reference sequence). CDR3 region: CASRPTSGMDNEQFF. The CDR3 DNA is TGTGCCAGCCGCCCAACTAGCGGGATGGACAATGAGCAGTTCTTC.

The chain is built from TRBV28 and TRBJ2-1; D might be TRBD1 (6 bases). V was clipped by 7 bases and J by 5 bases, with 9 bases between them. The germline CDR1 and CDR2 sequences are MDHEN and SYDVKM. This CDR3 has 12 amino acids. CDR3 sequence: CASKDRHNEQFF. CDR3 DNA: TGTGCCAGCAAGGACAGACACAATGAGCAGTTCTTC.

This sequence joins TRBV19 and TRBJ2-6; the D is unclear. This CDR3 has 13 residues. V was cut by 3 bases and J by 13 bases, with 13 bases left in between. CDR1 and CDR2 from the germline V gene are LNHDA and SQIVND (reference sequence). In DNA form, the CDR3 reads TGTGCCAGTAGTATCTCGGCAGCTTCAGTCCTGACTTTC. Protein sequence: CASSISAASVLTF.

The chain combines TRBV5-4 with TRBJ1-4; 9 nucleotides align to TRBD1. V was pared by 1 base and J by 6 bases, with 7 bases of the junction left unmatched. The germline gives CDR1 SGHNT, CDR2 YYREEE (reference sequence). This CDR3 is built from 16 residues. In DNA form, the CDR3 reads TGTGCCAGCAGCTTGTGGGGACAGGGTATTGATGAAAAACTGTTTTTT. Translation: CASSLWGQGIDEKLFF.

The chain is built from TRBV5-5 and TRBJ2-7; TRBD1 matches 11 bases. CDR3 length: 15 amino acids. V lost 3 bases, J lost 4 bases, and 6 bases stayed unmatched. CDR1 and CDR2 (germline): SGHKS, YYEKEE (reference sequence). The CDR3 is CASSSPRDRGYEQYF. DNA for the CDR3: TGTGCCAGCAGCTCCCCAAGGGACAGGGGGTACGAGCAGTACTTC.

The V gene is TRBV27, the J gene TRBJ2-2; 8 positions match TRBD1. With 5 bases clipped from V and 4 bases from J, the junction kept 6 bases outside the gene matches. The CDR3 runs to 15 residues. Germline V gene lookup returns CDR1 MNHEY and CDR2 SMNVEV (reference sequence). This CDR3 reads CASSLPGGGTGELFF. CDR3 coding DNA: TGTGCCAGCAGTCTCCCAGGGGGCGGCACCGGGGAGCTGTTTTTT.

V and J are TRBV6-4 and TRBJ1-1; 8 positions agree with TRBD1. This CDR3 contains 14 residues. Looked up from germline, CDR1 is MRHNA and CDR2 is SNTAGT. The V and J ends lost 6 bases and 4 bases, in that order; junction bases with no gene match: 7. CDR3 residues: CASSLDRGGTEAFF. The CDR3 DNA sequence: TGTGCCAGCAGCCTCGACAGGGGAGGCACTGAAGCTTTCTTT.

The chain joins TRBV27 to TRBJ2-3; D not certain. Germline lookup yields CDR1 MNHEY and CDR2 SMNVEV (reference sequence). V lost 3 bases and J lost 9, with 13 bases in between. The CDR3 runs 13 residues. The chain's CDR3 is CASSFGRTHTQYF. As DNA, the CDR3 is TGTGCCAGCAGTTTCGGTAGAACCCACACGCAGTATTTT.

Details on this clone: Within the sample, other DNA sequences also encode this same CDR3. The chain links TRBV5-1 to TRBJ1-1; a weak D match, TRBD1 (5 bases). Trimming stripped 2 bases from V and 1 base from J, with 6 bases between. The CDR3 has 13 residues. CDR1 is SGHRS and CDR2 is YFSETQ in the germline V gene. CDR3 DNA: TGCGCCAGCAGCTTAGGGGAGAACACTGAAGCTTTCTTT. This translates into CASSLGENTEAFF.

The chain couples TRBV7-2 to TRBJ1-2; 7 nucleotides agree with TRBD1. Germline assignment: CDR1 SGHTA and CDR2 FQGNSA. The V and J ends lost 1 base and 3 bases, in that order; junction bases with no gene match: 5. The CDR3 is 15 amino acids. CDR3: CASSLGQGDYYGYTF. CDR3 nucleotides: TGTGCCAGCAGCTTAGGCCAGGGGGATTACTATGGCTACACCTTC.

V gene TRBV18 combines with J gene TRBJ2-3, with a possible D match to TRBD2 (5 bases). The CDR3 contains 17 residues. The germline V and J ends were trimmed by 3 bases and 0 bases, with 16 bases remaining between them. CDR1 is KGHSH and CDR2 is LQKENI in the germline V gene. The CDR3 DNA reads as TGTGCCAGCTCACCGTGGGCGGGCGGAGAGAGCACAGATACGCAGTATTTT. This translates into CASSPWAGGESTDTQYF.

The chain employs TRBV18 and TRBJ1-1; D unresolved. The V end lost 0 bases, the J end lost 8 bases, and 16 bases lay between the germline ends. This CDR3 spans 15 amino acids. The germline CDR1 and CDR2 sequences are KGHSH and LQKENI. The CDR3 coding sequence is TGTGCCAGCTCACCACCGTCGTCCCTTGTGAGCGAAGCTTTCTTT. Protein: CASSPPSSLVSEAFF. Looking up the rest from reference TRBV18 and TRBJ1-1 gives the full variable domain: NAGVMQNPRHLVRRRGQEARLRCSPMKGHSHVYWYRQLPEEGLKFMVYLQKENIIDESGMPKERFSAEFPKEGPSILRIQQVVRGDSAAYFCASSPPSSLVSEAFFGQGTRLTVV.

This chain joins TRBV19 and TRBJ2-2; D possibly corresponds to TRBD1 (5 bases). Germline V gives CDR1 LNHDA, CDR2 SQIVND (reference sequence). Trimming removed 6 bases from V and 0 bases from J, with 5 bases in between. This CDR3 comprises 13 residues. The CDR3 nucleotides read TGTGCCAGTAGGGACACGAACACCGGGGAGCTGTTTTTT. It translates to CASRDTNTGELFF.

The rearrangement joins TRBV15 to TRBJ2-7; D gene ambiguous. Germline CDR1 is LNHNV and CDR2 is YYDKDF (reference sequence). Trimming shortened V by 5 bases and J by 1 base, and 12 bases separated the two germline ends. This CDR3 spans 14 amino acids. The CDR3: CATSPGPQSYEQYF. CDR3 nucleotides: TGTGCCACCAGCCCCGGCCCCCAGTCCTACGAGCAGTACTTC.

This chain connects TRBV12-5 to TRBJ2-3; unclear D gene. Trimming took off 10 bases at V and 2 bases at J, with 4 bases between the two ends. Germline lookup yields CDR1 LGHNT and CDR2 FRNRAP. The CDR3 length is 10 residues. CDR3 region: CATLTDTQYF. The DNA for the CDR3 is TGTGCTACCCTCACAGATACGCAGTATTTT.

Regarding this clone: A junction boundary mismatches the germline segment, possibly from a read error. J is TRBJ2-7 and V is TRBV4-1; 7 nucleotides align to TRBD2. The CDR3 extends over 13 amino acids. Germline V CDR1 and CDR2: MGHRA, YSYEKL. The CDR3 region is CASSGAGWAEQYF. The CDR3 bases are TGTGCCAGCAGCGGGGCGGGTTGGGCCGAGCAGTACTTC.

In this sample, this clone turned up once. The rearrangement uses TRBV28 and TRBJ2-7; 8 bases are a match to TRBD1. Germline CDR1 reads MDHEN; CDR2 reads SYDVKM. This CDR3 has 14 residues. V gave up 6 bases and J gave up 3 bases; unmatched junction bases: 7. CDR3 nucleotide sequence: TGTGCCAGCAGGGATGGACAGGGCGGCTACGAGCAGTACTTC. Translation gives CASRDGQGGYEQYF.

Turning to this clone: The identical CDR3 is also encoded by other nucleotide sequences in the sample. The chain joins TRBV27 to TRBJ2-3, with unresolved D. This CDR3 has 12 residues. Germline V gene lookup returns CDR1 MNHEY and CDR2 SMNVEV (reference sequence). The germline V and J ends were trimmed by 2 bases and 3 bases, with 3 bases remaining between them. CDR3 bases: TGTGCCAGCAGTTTAAGAACAGATACGCAGTATTTT. Protein sequence: CASSLRTDTQYF.

This sequence joins TRBV27 and TRBJ2-7, with 8 nucleotides matching TRBD1. Germline loops: CDR1 MNHEY, CDR2 SMNVEV (reference sequence). Germline trimming cut 6 bases from V and 2 bases from J; bases unmatched to any gene: 9. The length of the CDR3 is 15 residues. The CDR3 sequence is CASSPGQGTAYEQYF. CDR3 bases: TGTGCCAGCAGCCCAGGACAGGGAACGGCCTACGAGCAGTACTTC.

The V and J genes are TRBV5-4 and TRBJ1-2, with 7 nucleotides matching TRBD1. The CDR3 length is 13 residues. Germline CDR1 is SGHNT and CDR2 is YYREEE (reference sequence). With V trimmed by 2 bases and J by 2 bases, 0 bases remained unmatched. CDR3: CASSFRGNYGYTF. The CDR3, as DNA: TGTGCCAGCAGCTTCAGGGGGAACTATGGCTACACCTTC. Full variable domain (outside the CDR3, taken from reference TRBV5-4 and TRBJ1-2): ETGVTQSPTHLIKTRGQQVTLRCSSQSGHNTVSWYQQALGQGPQFIFQYYREEENGRGNFPPRFSGLQFPNYSSELNVNALELDDSALYLCASSFRGNYGYTFGSGTRLTVV.

The gene calls are TRBV4-2 and TRBJ1-2; 8 bases are a match to TRBD1. The V gene's germline CDR1 is LGHNA and CDR2 YNFKEQ. With 0 bases clipped from V and 5 bases from J, the junction kept 5 bases outside the gene matches. CDR3 length: 15 amino acids. The CDR3 protein is CASSQEPGQVYGYTF. In DNA form, the CDR3 reads TGTGCCAGCAGCCAAGAACCGGGACAGGTATATGGCTACACCTTC.

V gene TRBV27 combines with J gene TRBJ1-3; D call uncertain. The germline V and J ends were trimmed by 4 bases and 0 bases, with 10 bases remaining between them. The CDR3 extends over 15 amino acids. Germline V gene data show CDR1 as MNHEY and CDR2 as SMNVEV (reference sequence). This CDR3 reads CASSSTVNSGNTIYF. The CDR3 DNA reads TGTGCCAGCAGTTCTACAGTTAACTCTGGAAACACCATATATTTT.

The chain has TRBV6-5 and TRBJ2-6, with D perhaps assigned TRBD1 or TRBD2 (5 bases each). The germline gives CDR1 MNHEY, CDR2 SVGAGI. The V end lost 2 bases, the J end lost 0 bases, and 8 bases lay between the germline ends. This CDR3 is built from 16 residues. The CDR3 region has the DNA TGTGCCAGCAGTTACGCAGGGACCTCTGGGGCCAACGTCCTGACTTTC. Translation gives CASSYAGTSGANVLTF.

The V call is TRBV7-6, the J call TRBJ2-7; 9 bases fit TRBD2. This CDR3 has 13 amino acids. Looked up from germline, CDR1 is SGHVS and CDR2 is FNYEAQ. V shed 3 bases, J shed 4 bases, and the junction held 1 base outside the gene matches. The CDR3 region has the DNA TGTGCCAGCAGCTTCGGACTAGCGTACGAGCAGTACTTC. Its protein product is CASSFGLAYEQYF.

The CDR3 nucleotides read TGTGCCAGCAGTTTGGGAGACGTCCGTTCTTCCTACGAGCAGTACTTC. Residues: CASSLGDVRSSYEQYF. The V and J genes are TRBV27 and TRBJ2-7, with a possible D match to TRBD2 (5 bases). V was trimmed by 3 bases and J by 1 base, leaving 16 bases between them. From germline, CDR1 is MNHEY and CDR2 SMNVEV (reference sequence). CDR3 length: 16 amino acids.

The rearrangement links TRBV28 to TRBJ2-1; 9 positions match TRBD2. J gave up 3 bases and V 3 bases, and 6 bases lay outside the gene matches. The CDR3 runs to 16 residues. CDR1 is MDHEN and CDR2 is SYDVKM in the germline V gene. Here the CDR3 DNA reads TGTGCCAGCAGTTTGCGACTAGCGGAATACTACAATGAGCAGTTCTTC. Protein: CASSLRLAEYYNEQFF.

In its sample, this clone was seen once. This rearrangement joins TRBV6-5 to TRBJ2-3; D is possibly TRBD1 (7 bases). The V and J ends lost 4 bases and 4 bases respectively, with 18 bases between them. CDR1 is MNHEY, CDR2 SVGAGI, per germline. This CDR3 is built from 16 residues. The CDR3 region is CASSSLPQGRPDTQYF. CDR3 nucleotides: TGTGCCAGCAGTTCTCTACCACAGGGGAGGCCAGATACGCAGTATTTT.